These 25 T cell receptor beta chains originate from one sample sequenced in a study of T cell responses to AZD1222 COVID-19 vaccine. Only in-frame clones appear in the TCRdb table, and some are missing; sequencing was by immunoSEQ multiplex PCR. The table shows some 200,000 clones, with roughly 88% occurring only once. The specimen was peripheral blood, collected on day 0 of AZD1222 vaccination. All receptors derive from an adult in good health.

The chain links TRBV19 to TRBJ1-4; weak D call: TRBD1 (5 bases). Germline CDR1 LNHDA, CDR2 SQIVND (reference sequence). The CDR3 totals 17 residues. V dropped 2 bases and J dropped 13 bases, with 26 bases sitting between them. CDR3 residues: CASSISYATVDPGGLFF. CDR3 bases: TGTGCCAGTAGTATAAGTTATGCGACGGTCGATCCTGGGGGACTGTTTTTT.

The CDR3: CASSLAAGYNEQFF. The CDR3 DNA reads as TGTGCCAGCAGCTTAGCGGCAGGGTACAATGAGCAGTTCTTC. The rearrangement links TRBV11-2 to TRBJ2-1, with a weak D call TRBD1 (5 bases). Germline CDR1 SGHAT, CDR2 FQNNGV. The CDR3 has 14 residues. The germline V and J ends were trimmed by 1 base and 4 bases, with 8 bases remaining between them.

The chain joins TRBV10-2 to TRBJ2-1; 9 nucleotides line up with TRBD2. This CDR3 comprises 14 residues. The germline V gene has CDR1 WSHSY and CDR2 SAAADI. The ends lost 3 bases at V and 8 bases at J; junction bases unmatched: 5. For the CDR3, the DNA is TGCGCCAGCAGTGACCGTTTAGCGGGAGATGAGCAGTTCTTC. Translated, it gives CASSDRLAGDEQFF.

The chain joins TRBV7-8 to TRBJ1-6, with D maybe TRBD1 (5 bases). The CDR3 sequence is 17 residues long. From germline, CDR1 is SGHVS and CDR2 FQNEAQ. Trimming removed 1 base at V and 7 bases at J, with 17 bases between. CDR3 sequence reads: CASSLDSGLRGNSPLHF. The CDR3 DNA follows: TGTGCCAGCAGCTTAGATTCCGGATTAAGGGGAAATTCACCCCTCCACTTT.

This sequence joins TRBV6-2 or TRBV6-3 and TRBJ2-7; D tentatively fits TRBD1 or TRBD2 (5 bases each). The germline V and J ends were trimmed by 4 bases and 4 bases, with 17 bases remaining between them. Germline-derived CDR1 and CDR2 are MNHEY and SVGEGT. The CDR3 loop spans 15 amino acids. The CDR3 region is CASSSGTGFLYEQYF. The CDR3 nucleotides are TGTGCCAGCAGTTCCGGGACGGGATTTCTTTACGAGCAGTACTTC.

The chain links TRBV7-2 to TRBJ2-1; D gene uncertain. Germline V gene lookup returns CDR1 SGHTA and CDR2 FQGNSA. V was clipped by 1 base and J by 9 bases, with 13 bases between them. The CDR3 extends over 14 amino acids. CDR3 sequence reads: CASSLVGRLGEQFF. CDR3 coding DNA: TGTGCCAGCAGCTTAGTTGGCAGGTTGGGTGAGCAGTTCTTC. The full variable domain, in which reference TRBV7-2 and TRBJ2-1 provide the parts outside the CDR3, is GAGVSQSPSNKVTEKGKDVELRCDPISGHTALYWYRQSLGQGLEFLIYFQGNSAPDKSGLPSDRFSAERTGGSVSTLTIQRTQQEDSAVYLCASSLVGRLGEQFFGPGTRLTVL.

The V gene is TRBV7-2, the J gene TRBJ2-2; TRBD2 is a possible D gene (6 bases). Germline V lookup: CDR1 SGHTA, CDR2 FQGNSA. The CDR3 is 18 residues long. V dropped 4 bases and J dropped 4 bases, with 22 bases sitting between them. Here the CDR3 DNA reads TGTGCCAGCAGCTCCAGGTCGGAGGGATATTACTCCACCGGGGAGCTGTTTTTT. Residues: CASSSRSEGYYSTGELFF.

V gene TRBV10-2 combines with J gene TRBJ2-1; TRBD2 matches 7 bases. Germline V CDR1 and CDR2: WSHSY, SAAADI. This CDR3 region has 12 residues. The V and J ends lost 10 bases and 9 bases, in that order; junction bases with no gene match: 9. DNA of the CDR3: TGCGCCACCGGGAGGCGCTTGGGTGAGCAGTTCTTC. It codes for CATGRRLGEQFF.

This clone showed up just a few times. The chain recombines TRBV19 with TRBJ2-7; TRBD1 aligns across 7 bases. Germline assignment: CDR1 LNHDA and CDR2 SQIVND (reference sequence). V lost 6 bases and J lost 2; bases outside the gene matches: 10. There are 15 residues in the CDR3. CDR3 protein: CASSPNPGQTYEQYF. In DNA form, the CDR3 reads TGTGCCAGTAGCCCCAACCCGGGACAGACCTACGAGCAGTACTTC.

The chain has TRBV3-1 (or the pseudogene TRBV3-2) and TRBJ2-7, with 14 bases aligning to TRBD2. Trimming removed 4 bases from V and 3 bases from J; junction bases left unmatched: 8. This CDR3 comprises 17 residues. Germline-derived CDR1 and CDR2 are LGHDT and YNNKEL (reference sequence). Written as DNA, the CDR3 is TGTGCCAGCAGCCCTTTTGGGACTAGCGGGGGATTCTACGAGCAGTACTTC. It codes for CASSPFGTSGGFYEQYF.

The genes are TRBV29-1 and TRBJ2-7, with TRBD1 matching over 8 bases. Germline trimming cut 5 bases from V and 0 bases from J; bases unmatched to any gene: 6. Per the germline V gene, CDR1 is SQVTM and CDR2 is ANQGSEA. The CDR3 is 14 residues long. CDR3 nucleotides: TGCAGCGTTCTAGGGACAGGCAGCTCCTACGAGCAGTACTTC. This codes for CSVLGTGSSYEQYF.

J is TRBJ2-7 and V is TRBV10-3, with D uncertain. The germline V gene encodes CDR1 ENHRY and CDR2 SYGVKD. The CDR3 runs 12 residues. Deletions cut 2 bases from V and 4 bases from J, with 6 bases between. CDR3 DNA sequence: TGTGCCATCAGTGAGACACCTTACGAGCAGTACTTC. This gives the protein CAISETPYEQYF.

The DNA for the CDR3 is TGTGCCAGCAGCCCCCGAACAGGGGGTGAGACCGGGGAGCTGTTTTTT. Translating gives CASSPRTGGETGELFF. V and J are TRBV11-2 and TRBJ2-2; TRBD1 matches at 8 bases. V was pared by 5 bases and J by 5 bases, with 10 bases of the junction left unmatched. Germline V gene sequence: CDR1 SGHAT, CDR2 FQNNGV. This CDR3 has 16 residues.

The chain has TRBV13 and TRBJ2-3, with D possibly TRBD1 on 5 matching bases. Germline V gene data show CDR1 as PRHDT and CDR2 as FYEKMQ (reference sequence). The CDR3 contains 15 residues. The V end lost 5 bases, the J end lost 4 bases, and 16 bases lay between the germline ends. CDR3 DNA sequence: TGTGCCAGCAGCCCCCGTAGGGGTGCGCCAGATACGCAGTATTTT. Translation: CASSPRRGAPDTQYF. Complete variable domain (other parts from reference TRBV13 and TRBJ2-3): AAGVIQSPRHLIKEKRETATLKCYPIPRHDTVYWYQQGPGQDPQFLISFYEKMQSDKGSIPDRFSAQQFSDYHSELNMSSLELGDSALYFCASSPRRGAPDTQYFGPGTRLTVL.

The V and J genes are TRBV4-3 and TRBJ1-2; D is unresolved. This CDR3 contains 16 residues. V was trimmed by 1 base and J by 8 bases, leaving 20 bases between them. Germline CDR1 reads LGHNA; CDR2 reads YSLEER. CDR3 nucleotide sequence: TGCGCCAGCAGCCAAGTAGGGTCAGGTTTCATACGGGGCTACACCTTC. This gives the protein CASSQVGSGFIRGYTF.

The sample holds a few counts of this clone. The rearrangement joins TRBV7-3 to TRBJ1-1; D not certain. Germline CDR1 is SGHTA and CDR2 is FQGTGA. This CDR3 contains 14 residues. The germline V and J ends were trimmed by 1 base and 4 bases, with 10 bases remaining between them. CDR3 residues: CASSLIGGSTEAFF. The CDR3 DNA sequence: TGTGCCAGCAGCTTAATAGGAGGTAGCACTGAAGCTTTCTTT. Drawing the rest from reference TRBV7-3 and TRBJ1-1, the complete variable domain is GAGVSQTPSNKVTEKGKYVELRCDPISGHTALYWYRQSLGQGPEFLIYFQGTGAADDSGLPNDRFFAVRPEGSVSTLKIQRTERGDSAVYLCASSLIGGSTEAFFGQGTRLTVV.

This rearrangement joins TRBV7-9 to TRBJ2-1, with 7 bases aligning to TRBD1. The CDR3 loop spans 15 amino acids. Trimming removed 6 bases from V and 6 bases from J; junction bases left unmatched: 11. Germline-derived CDR1 and CDR2 are SEHNR and FQNEAQ (reference sequence). The CDR3 loop reads CASSQQGNSLNEQFF. The CDR3 DNA reads as TGTGCCAGCAGTCAACAGGGGAACTCCCTCAATGAGCAGTTCTTC.

V and J are TRBV6-1 and TRBJ2-3; 8 nucleotides align to TRBD2. Germline V CDR1 and CDR2: MNHNS, SASEGT. CDR3 length: 15 residues. Trimming took 2 bases from V and 4 from J; bases not matched to a gene: 5. The DNA for the CDR3 is TGTGCCAGCAGTGAAAAGGCGGGAGGCCCAGATACGCAGTATTTT. It encodes CASSEKAGGPDTQYF.

The V gene is TRBV7-3, the J gene TRBJ1-5, with 7 bases that match TRBD1. Germline V gene data show CDR1 as SGHTA and CDR2 as FQGTGA. V lost 5 bases and J lost 6; bases outside the gene matches: 4. The CDR3 spans 13 residues. The CDR3 DNA is TGTGCCAGCAGCGCGGCAGGGGGTCAGCCCCAGCATTTT. This encodes CASSAAGGQPQHF.

This clone was counted once. This rearrangement joins TRBV9 to TRBJ2-1; tentatively, D is TRBD1 (5 bases). V was clipped by 4 bases and J by 8 bases, with 13 bases between them. The germline CDR1 and CDR2 sequences are SGDLS and YYNGEE. This CDR3 region has 13 residues. CDR3 region: CASSPLGVDEQFF. CDR3 bases: TGTGCCAGCAGCCCGCTAGGGGTCGATGAGCAGTTCTTC. Variable domain in full (rest from reference TRBV9 and TRBJ2-1): DSGVTQTPKHLITATGQRVTLRCSPRSGDLSVYWYQQSLDQGLQFLIQYYNGEERAKGNILERFSAQQFPDLHSELNLSSLELGDSALYFCASSPLGVDEQFFGPGTRLTVL.

V is TRBV12-3 or TRBV12-4 and J is TRBJ1-2; the D is unclear. This CDR3 region has 11 residues. V shed 8 bases and J shed 4 bases, with 8 bases lying between them. CDR3 sequence (DNA): TGTGCCAGCGGGCTTGGCTATGGCTACACCTTC. Translated, it gives CASGLGYGYTF.

Of note for this clone: This CDR3 is missing its conserved last phenylalanine or tryptophan, likely due to a read error. No DNA is shown, since the ends of the CDR3 on it are uncertain; the CDR3 is the one TCRdb lists. V usage is TRBV7-2 and J usage is TRBJ2-7; no DNA check was done on the table's D call, TRBD2. From its first to its last residue, the CDR3 has 13 amino acids. Germline loops: CDR1 SGHTA, CDR2 FQGNSA. CDR3: CASSLAWSREMVL.

The chain combines TRBV7-9 with TRBJ2-7; 11 bases match TRBD2. Germline V gives CDR1 SEHNR, CDR2 FQNEAQ (reference sequence). This CDR3 is built from 14 residues. The V gene end was trimmed by 4 bases and the J gene end by 4 bases; junction bases not matched to a gene: 3. The CDR3 protein is CASSYGTSGYEQYF. The CDR3 nucleotides read TGTGCCAGCAGCTACGGGACTAGCGGTTACGAGCAGTACTTC. The full variable domain, with the rest looked up from reference TRBV7-9 and TRBJ2-7, is DTGVSQNPRHKITKRGQNVTFRCDPISEHNRLYWYRQTLGQGPEFLTYFQNEAQLEKSRLLSDRFSAERPKGSFSTLEIQRTEQGDSAMYLCASSYGTSGYEQYFGPGTRLTVT.

J is TRBJ1-5 and V is TRBV9; 8 bases line up with TRBD1. Germline CDR1 is SGDLS and CDR2 is YYNGEE. Trimming cost V 0 bases and J 1 base; bases outside gene matches: 0. The CDR3 has 15 amino acids. The CDR3 region has the DNA TGTGCCAGCAGCGTAGGGACAGGGAGCAATCAGCCCCAGCATTTT. Its translation: CASSVGTGSNQPQHF.

V is TRBV6-6 and J is TRBJ1-2; D is unresolved. CDR3 length: 15 amino acids. The germline V gene encodes CDR1 MNHNY and CDR2 SVGAGI (reference sequence). V lost 7 bases and J lost 3, with 18 bases in between. The CDR3 DNA reads TGTGCCAGCACCATAGGTCCCCGGACGGACTATGGCTACACCTTC. Translated, it gives CASTIGPRTDYGYTF.